This TCR beta chain was recorded in a study of Ad26.COV2.S vaccination and SARS-CoV-2 variants. The wider study: The authors gave Ad26.COV2.S intramuscularly, either once or twice 56 days apart.

In regard to this clone: Its antigen is as yet unknown.

Specified treatment: 19 received Ad26.COV2.S at low or high dose, single or two shots; about five received placebo; per-sample allocation not given. Collection of samples fell on day 63 after the first vaccine or placebo injection. Study conclusions and caveats: In vaccinated individuals, spike-specific CD8+ and CD4+ T cell responses reportedly displayed substantial breadth. Compared with placebo recipients, vaccine recipients had higher spike-specific TCR breadth. There was a possibility that the TCR breadth and depth analyses underestimated total T cell responses.

Profiling relied on immunoSEQ multiplex PCR, and the TCRdb table lists in-frame clones only, not all of them. Among around 250,000 clones listed, 70% to 90% were seen once. CDR3 size: 13 residues. V lost 5 bases to trimming and J lost 5 bases; unmatched junction nucleotides: 3. The germline V gene has CDR1 SGHNT and CDR2 YENEEA. The sequences come from peripheral blood, collected in a trial of Ad26.COV2.S vaccine versus placebo. The TCR originated in a person between 18 and 59 years old who received the Ad26.COV2.S COVID-19 vaccine or a placebo. V usage is TRBV11-3 and J usage is TRBJ2-7; TRBD1 matches 10 bases. CDR3 region: CASSRTGGNEQYF. The CDR3 region has the DNA TGTGCCAGCAGCCGGACAGGGGGGAACGAGCAGTACTTC.